A single sample is the source of the 6 T cell receptor beta chains below, sequenced in a study of cytomegalovirus exposure and HLA in healthy donors. The primer mix had 60 Vbeta and 13 Jbeta primers. The assay was immunoSEQ multiplex PCR, and TCRdb's table has in-frame clones only and misses some. The table lists approximately 150,000 clones, 66% of them singletons. The sample was PBMCs. Receptors were obtained from a woman in her sixties in good health and CMV-seronegative.

J is TRBJ2-5 and V is TRBV27, with 8 nucleotides matching TRBD1. CDR1 MNHEY and CDR2 SMNVEV come from the germline V gene (reference sequence). The CDR3 consists of 18 residues. After removal of 5 bases from V and 3 bases from J, the junction contained 17 bases not matched to a gene. Written as DNA, the CDR3 is TGTGCCAGCAGTCCGAGGGAAGGGACAGGAAAACAGAAAGAGACCCAGTACTTC. It yields the protein CASSPREGTGKQKETQYF.

This clone was seen a handful of times. This rearrangement joins TRBV11-2 to TRBJ2-5; 9 bases agree with TRBD1. The J segment lost 10 bases and the V segment lost 5 bases, leaving 11 bases of the junction unmatched. This CDR3 comprises 14 residues. Germline V gene data show CDR1 as SGHAT and CDR2 as FQNNGV. The chain's CDR3 is CASSRLPGQGNQYF. The CDR3 DNA follows: TGTGCCAGCAGCCGACTACCGGGACAGGGAAACCAGTACTTC. Full variable domain (missing parts from reference TRBV11-2 and TRBJ2-5): EAGVAQSPRYKIIEKRQSVAFWCNPISGHATLYWYQQILGQGPKLLIQFQNNGVVDDSQLPKDRFSAERLKGVDSTLKIQPAKLEDSAVYLCASSRLPGQGNQYFGPGTRLLVL.

This clone was observed a few times. CDR3 nucleotides: TGCAGCGTTAACCACAGGGAGAACACTGAAGCTTTCTTT. It specifies CSVNHRENTEAFF. The V and J genes are TRBV29-1 and TRBJ1-1; perhaps TRBD1 as D (6 bases). This CDR3 is built from 13 residues. From germline, CDR1 is SQVTM and CDR2 ANQGSEA. V shed 5 bases and J shed 1 base, with 11 bases lying between them.

The chain has TRBV14 and TRBJ2-3; 8 bases are shared with TRBD2. The V gene's germline CDR1 is SGHDN and CDR2 FVKESK. J was trimmed by 7 bases and V by 4 bases; bases with no gene match: 7. The CDR3 extends over 14 amino acids. CDR3 amino acids: CASSPIAGSYTQYF. DNA of the CDR3: TGTGCCAGCAGCCCCATAGCGGGGAGTTATACGCAGTATTTT.

The CDR3 reads CASSDDRVWNTGELFF. In DNA, the CDR3 is TGTGCCAGCAGCGATGACAGGGTCTGGAACACCGGGGAGCTGTTTTTT. V is TRBV21-1 and J is TRBJ2-2; TRBD1, as called in the table, went unchecked against the DNA. TRBV21-1 is a listed pseudogene. CDR3 length: 16 amino acids.

The genes are TRBV10-1 and TRBJ2-7; TRBD1 agrees at 8 bases. The CDR3 consists of 15 residues. Germline V gene lookup returns CDR1 WNHNN and CDR2 SYGVQD (reference sequence). Trimming cost V 5 bases and J 6 bases; bases outside gene matches: 12. DNA for the CDR3: TGCGCCAGCAGTTCCCCCGGACAGGGAGGAGGCGAGCAGTACTTC. Its protein product is CASSSPGQGGGEQYF.